This section outlines one T cell receptor beta chain sequence together with its context. One end of the junction is discordant with germline, which a read error may explain. This record belongs to a study of T cells in Graves' hyperthyroidism and ophthalmopathy. Amplified TCR beta CDR3 regions came from RNA transcripts. Researchers ran a first-round RT-PCR on the TCR CDR3 using the HTBI primer set. TCRdb called the multiplex PCR reads again in MiXCR, with one record for every CDR3 protein. The profile shows more than 550,000 distinct CDR3 sequences, 17% of them singletons. The TCR originated in a man over 45 with Graves' hyperthyroidism. Material for sequencing was blood.

The CDR3 DNA reads TGTGCTAGCAGCTTAGAGGATGGCAATGAGCAGTTCTTC. Its translation: CASSLEDGNEQFF. V gene TRBV7-7 combines with J gene TRBJ2-1, with D unresolved. The V gene's germline CDR1 is SSHAT and CDR2 FNYEAQ (reference sequence). The CDR3 runs to 13 residues.